This entry lists 18 T cell receptor beta chains sequenced from one sample in a study of regulatory T cells in long-lasting Graves disease. Libraries of TCR beta came from iRepertoire HTBI primers plus Arm-PCR of CDR3 regions. TCRdb re-analysed the multiplex PCR reads in MiXCR, keeping a single row per CDR3 protein. The sample contains about 300,000 distinct CDR3 sequences, about 20% of which appear only once. Time point noted: newly diagnosed GD, antithyroid drugs for less than 3 months. The TCR library was prepared using RNA isolated from PBMCs. The sample was peripheral blood mononuclear cells (PBMCs), taken at new diagnosis, from a patient treated with antithyroid drugs. These receptors all stem from a female donor with Graves disease.

In this sample, this clonotype turned up a few times. The rearrangement joins TRBV6-2 or TRBV6-3 to TRBJ1-1; no clear D gene. Germline V gene sequence: CDR1 MNHEY, CDR2 SVGEGT. The CDR3 has 13 amino acids. The germline V and J ends were trimmed by 3 bases and 5 bases, with 10 bases remaining between them. This chain's CDR3 is CASSYRAGTEAFF. CDR3 coding DNA: TGTGCCAGCAGTTATCGTGCGGGGACTGAAGCTTTCTTT.

Ten or more counts support this clonotype. The V and J genes are TRBV5-1 and TRBJ2-7, with 8 bases aligning to TRBD2. The CDR3 covers 14 residues. V shed 0 bases and J 2 bases; nucleotides not matched to a gene: 1. In germline, CDR1 is SGHRS, CDR2 YFSETQ. The CDR3, as DNA: TGCGCCAGCAGCTTGGCGGGACTAGCCTACGAGCAGTACTTC. Translation: CASSLAGLAYEQYF.

V is TRBV20-1 and J is TRBJ2-7, with 14 bases identical to TRBD2. The V segment lost 5 bases and the J segment 5 bases; nucleotides outside the gene matches: 8. Germline CDR1 reads DFQATT; CDR2 reads SNEGSKA (reference sequence). The CDR3 has 15 residues. The CDR3 DNA follows: TGCAGTGCTGGGGGGACTAGCGGGAGAGTTGACGAGCAGTACTTC. It yields the protein CSAGGTSGRVDEQYF.

As to this clonotype: A read error likely explains this, since a far larger clone differs by one base. The V and J genes are TRBV12-3 or TRBV12-4 and TRBJ2-5; D ambiguous. TRBJ2-1 matches the DNA end more closely, so the J call is doubtful. The CDR3 sequence is 13 residues long. The CDR3 DNA reads as TGTGCCAGCAGCGCTGACTTTGCCTACGAGCAGTTCTTC. This codes for CASSADFAYEQFF.

This clonotype came up many times. The chain links TRBV25-1 to TRBJ2-5; 10 positions agree with TRBD2. CDR1 MGHDK and CDR2 SYGVNS come from the germline V gene. The CDR3 sequence is 15 residues long. V lost 7 bases, J lost 5 bases, and 10 bases stayed unmatched. The CDR3 nucleotides are TGTGCCAGCACGCTAGCGGGAGCTGAGGGGGAGACCCAGTACTTC. Translated: CASTLAGAEGETQYF.

The chain has TRBV5-6 and TRBJ1-5; TRBD1 matches at 8 bases. The CDR3 sequence is 18 residues long. The V segment lost 3 bases and the J segment 0 bases; nucleotides outside the gene matches: 11. Germline V lookup: CDR1 SGHDT, CDR2 YYEEEE. This CDR3 reads CASSSSGQVYYSNQPQHF. In DNA form, the CDR3 reads TGTGCCAGCAGCTCTTCGGGACAGGTATACTATAGCAATCAGCCCCAGCATTTT.

This clonotype was recorded many times. V and J are TRBV2 and TRBJ2-1, with a possible D match to TRBD1 (5 bases). V dropped 6 bases and J dropped 0 bases, with 12 bases sitting between them. Germline V gives CDR1 SNHLY, CDR2 FYNNEI. The CDR3 has 15 residues. In nucleotides, the CDR3 is TGTGCCAGCAGGGACAAATTGGGCTCCTACAATGAGCAGTTCTTC. Amino acid sequence: CASRDKLGSYNEQFF.

This chain uses TRBV7-6 with TRBJ2-7; possible D gene TRBD1, 5 bases. This CDR3 has 15 amino acids. Per germline, CDR1 SGHVS and CDR2 FNYEAQ. V was clipped by 1 base and J by 7 bases, with 17 bases between them. This CDR3 is CASSLEGFYSGEQYF. Here the CDR3 DNA reads TGTGCCAGCAGCTTAGAAGGGTTCTACTCAGGGGAGCAGTACTTC.

The chain recombines TRBV7-6 with TRBJ2-3; weak D call: TRBD2 (5 bases). The J call is in doubt because the DNA end fits TRBJ2-5 better. The CDR3 sequence is 15 residues long. Germline CDR1 and CDR2: SGHVS and FNYEAQ. Written as DNA, the CDR3 is TGTGCCAGCAGCTTAGAAGGTGGGAGCGGAGAGACCCAGTACTTC. It encodes CASSLEGGSGETQYF.

This clonotype was observed many times. Written as DNA, the CDR3 is TGTGCCAGCGGCGCCCGACTAGCGGGAGGCCACAATGAGCAGTTCTTC. It codes for CASGARLAGGHNEQFF. This chain connects TRBV11-3 to TRBJ2-1; TRBD2 agrees at 13 bases. Unmatched junction bases numbered 9, after V lost 8 bases and J lost 5 bases. The germline V gene has CDR1 SGHNT and CDR2 YENEEA. The length of the CDR3 is 16 residues.

This clonotype was seen repeatedly, ten times or more. The rearrangement joins TRBV5-6 to TRBJ2-7, with TRBD1 identical over 7 bases. The CDR3 sequence is 13 residues long. Trimming cost V 4 bases and J 7 bases; bases outside gene matches: 8. In germline, CDR1 is SGHDT, CDR2 YYEEEE. CDR3 bases: TGTGCCAGCAGCCAAGACAGGGCCGGTGAGCAGTACTTC. Translated, it gives CASSQDRAGEQYF.

The sample holds a few counts of this clonotype. V gene TRBV15 combines with J gene TRBJ1-5; the D is unclear. V shed 1 base and J shed 5 bases, with 12 bases lying between them. The CDR3 length is 15 residues. CDR1 LNHNV and CDR2 YYDKDF come from the germline V gene (reference sequence). Here the CDR3 reads CATSRALTADQPQHF. CDR3 in DNA: TGTGCCACCAGCAGAGCATTAACGGCTGATCAGCCCCAGCATTTT.

Ten or more counts support this clonotype. This rearrangement joins TRBV6-1 to TRBJ2-1; 8 positions match TRBD2. Germline trimming cut 8 bases from V and 0 bases from J; bases unmatched to any gene: 9. This CDR3 is built from 16 residues. Germline V gene sequence: CDR1 MNHNS, CDR2 SASEGT. The DNA for the CDR3 is TGTGCCAGCGGCTCGACTAGCGACAGCTCCTACAATGAGCAGTTCTTC. As protein: CASGSTSDSSYNEQFF.

This clonotype came up many times. The chain employs TRBV29-1 and TRBJ2-1; the D gene is possibly TRBD1 (5 bases). CDR3 length equals 11 residues. Per the germline V gene, CDR1 is SQVTM and CDR2 is ANQGSEA. The V and J ends lost 2 bases and 12 bases respectively, with 11 bases between them. For the CDR3, the DNA is TGCAGCGTTGAAAACGGTAGGGGGCAGTTCTTC. This encodes CSVENGRGQFF.

The J gene is TRBJ1-1, the V gene TRBV4-2; a weak D match, TRBD1 (5 bases). This CDR3 spans 15 amino acids. Per the germline V gene, CDR1 is LGHNA and CDR2 is YNFKEQ. Trimming took off 0 bases at V and 3 bases at J, with 11 bases between the two ends. CDR3 DNA: TGTGCCAGCAGCCAAGATCATCAGGGAGACACTGAAGCTTTCTTT. Translating gives CASSQDHQGDTEAFF.

This clonotype was counted ten times or more. The gene calls are TRBV11-2 and TRBJ2-7; D is possibly TRBD1 or TRBD2 (6 bases each). V was clipped by 10 bases and J by 3 bases, with 16 bases between them. CDR1 SGHAT and CDR2 FQNNGV come from the germline V gene. The CDR3 contains 13 residues. Written as DNA, the CDR3 is TGTGCCACCCAGGGGTGGGGAGGCTACGAGCAGTACTTC. Its translation: CATQGWGGYEQYF.

This clonotype has a handful of counts. Since a much larger clone is just one base distant, this may be a read error. The CDR3 bases are TGTGCCAGCAGATCGACTAGCGGACAAGAGACCCAGTACTTC. Protein product: CASRSTSGQETQYF. The chain links TRBV12-3 or TRBV12-4 to TRBJ2-5; 9 bases fit TRBD2. Losses at the gene ends were 6 bases for V and 2 bases for J; bases not matched to a gene: 4. CDR3 length equals 14 residues.

This chain joins TRBV10-1 and TRBJ2-2; D is undetermined. Germline V CDR1 and CDR2: WNHNN, SYGVQD (reference sequence). V lost 6 bases, J lost 6 bases, and 11 bases lay in between. The CDR3 is 13 amino acids. Written as DNA, the CDR3 is TGCGCCAGCAGGGCCTCTCCGGCCGGGGAGCTGTTTTTT. Amino acid sequence: CASRASPAGELFF.